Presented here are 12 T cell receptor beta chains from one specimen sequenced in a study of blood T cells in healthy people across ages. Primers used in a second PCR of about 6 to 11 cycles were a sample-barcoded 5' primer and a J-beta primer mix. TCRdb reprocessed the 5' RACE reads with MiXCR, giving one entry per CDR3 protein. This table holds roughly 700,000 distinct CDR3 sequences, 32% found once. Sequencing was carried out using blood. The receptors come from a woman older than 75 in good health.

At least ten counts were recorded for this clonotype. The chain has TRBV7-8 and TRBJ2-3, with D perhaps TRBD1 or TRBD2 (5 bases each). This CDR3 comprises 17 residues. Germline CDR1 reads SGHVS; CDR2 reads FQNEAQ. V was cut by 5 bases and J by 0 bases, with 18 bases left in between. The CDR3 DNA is TGTGCCAGCAGCACCTTGGTTTGGGACGGAAGCACAGATACGCAGTATTTT. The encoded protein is CASSTLVWDGSTDTQYF.

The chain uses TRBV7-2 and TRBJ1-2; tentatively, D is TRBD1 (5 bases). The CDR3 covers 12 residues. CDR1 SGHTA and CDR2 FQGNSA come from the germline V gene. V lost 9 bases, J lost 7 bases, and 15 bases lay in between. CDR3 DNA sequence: TGTGCCAGATCAGGGCGGGGCGGTGGCTACACCTTC. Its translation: CARSGRGGGYTF.

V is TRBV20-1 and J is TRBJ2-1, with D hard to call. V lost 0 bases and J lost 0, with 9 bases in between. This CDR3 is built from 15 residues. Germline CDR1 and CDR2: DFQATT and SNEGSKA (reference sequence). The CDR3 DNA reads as TGCAGTGCTAGAGATCGCAGGAGCTCCTACAATGAGCAGTTCTTC. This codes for CSARDRRSSYNEQFF.

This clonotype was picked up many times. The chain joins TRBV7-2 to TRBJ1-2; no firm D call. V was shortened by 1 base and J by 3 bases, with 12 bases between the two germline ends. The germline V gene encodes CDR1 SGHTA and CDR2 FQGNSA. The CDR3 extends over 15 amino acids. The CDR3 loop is CASSLEEAGYYGYTF. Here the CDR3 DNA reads TGTGCCAGCAGCTTAGAGGAGGCGGGGTACTATGGCTACACCTTC.

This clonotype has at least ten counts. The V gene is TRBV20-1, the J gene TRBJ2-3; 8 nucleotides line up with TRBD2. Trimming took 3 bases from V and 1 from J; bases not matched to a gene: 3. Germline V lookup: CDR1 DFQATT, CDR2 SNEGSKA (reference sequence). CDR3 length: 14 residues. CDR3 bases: TGCAGTGCTAGGCTAGCGGGCGGCACAGATACGCAGTATTTT. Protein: CSARLAGGTDTQYF.

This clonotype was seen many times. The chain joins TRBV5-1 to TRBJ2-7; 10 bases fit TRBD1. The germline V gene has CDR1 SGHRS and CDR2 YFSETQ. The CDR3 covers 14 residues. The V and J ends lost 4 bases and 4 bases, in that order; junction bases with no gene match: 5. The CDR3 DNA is TGCGCCAGCAGCCCGGGACAGGGGATATACGAGCAGTACTTC. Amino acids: CASSPGQGIYEQYF.

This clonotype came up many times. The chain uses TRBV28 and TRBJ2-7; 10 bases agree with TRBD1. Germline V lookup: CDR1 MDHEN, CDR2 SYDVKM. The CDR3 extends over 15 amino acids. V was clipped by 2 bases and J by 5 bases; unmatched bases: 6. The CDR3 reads CASSLPGTGVHEQYF. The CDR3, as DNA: TGTGCCAGCAGTTTACCCGGGACAGGGGTCCACGAGCAGTACTTC.

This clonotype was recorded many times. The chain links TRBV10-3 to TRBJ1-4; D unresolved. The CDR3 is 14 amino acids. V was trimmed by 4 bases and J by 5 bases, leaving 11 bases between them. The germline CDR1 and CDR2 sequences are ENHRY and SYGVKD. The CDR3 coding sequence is TGTGCCATCAGTGGACACCGCGGAAATGAAAAACTGTTTTTT. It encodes CAISGHRGNEKLFF.

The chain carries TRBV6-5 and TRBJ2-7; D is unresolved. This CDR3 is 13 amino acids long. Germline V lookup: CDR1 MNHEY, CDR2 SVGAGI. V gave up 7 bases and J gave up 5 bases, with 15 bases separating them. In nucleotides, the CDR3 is TGTGCCAGCACCCCGGGTGGAGAGAACGAGCAGTACTTC. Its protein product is CASTPGGENEQYF.

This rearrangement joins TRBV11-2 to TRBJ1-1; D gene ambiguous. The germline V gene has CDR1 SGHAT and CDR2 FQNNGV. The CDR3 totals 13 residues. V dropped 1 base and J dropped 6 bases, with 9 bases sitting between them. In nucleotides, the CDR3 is TGTGCCAGCAGCTTAGCCCCTGTCGCTGAAGCTTTCTTT. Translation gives CASSLAPVAEAFF.

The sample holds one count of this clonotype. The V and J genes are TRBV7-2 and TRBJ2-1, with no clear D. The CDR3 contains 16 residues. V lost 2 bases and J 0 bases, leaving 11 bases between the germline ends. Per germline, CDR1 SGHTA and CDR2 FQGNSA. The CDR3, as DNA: TGTGCCAGCAGCTTACCGGGTAGAAGCTCCTACAATGAGCAGTTCTTC. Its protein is CASSLPGRSSYNEQFF.

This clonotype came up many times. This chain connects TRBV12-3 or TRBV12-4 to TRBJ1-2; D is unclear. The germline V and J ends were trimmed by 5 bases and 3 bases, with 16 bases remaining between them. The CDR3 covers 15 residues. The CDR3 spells CASSTLGRRDYGYTF. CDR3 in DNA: TGTGCCAGCAGTACGCTGGGAAGACGCGACTATGGCTACACCTTC.